The 7 T cell receptor beta chains below come from one sample, sequenced in a study of CD8 T cells in ankylosing spondylitis. TCRdb reprocessed the 5' RACE reads via MiXCR and lists one record per CDR3 protein. The sample carries about 240,000 distinct CDR3 sequences, roughly 10% recorded once. Material for sequencing was blood, either unsorted or a sorted T cell fraction (not recorded which). These receptors all come from a male donor with ankylosing spondylitis or in good health (not recorded which).

There are many counts of this clonotype. The V gene is TRBV24-1, the J gene TRBJ2-1; 8 bases match TRBD2. With V trimmed by 4 bases and J by 6 bases, 7 bases remained unmatched. Germline loops: CDR1 KGHDR, CDR2 SFDVKD. This CDR3 contains 15 residues. The CDR3 loop is CATSDPTGGINEQFF. CDR3 bases: TGTGCCACCAGTGACCCGACGGGGGGGATCAATGAGCAGTTCTTC.

This clonotype came up many times. The rearrangement links TRBV5-1 to TRBJ2-3; D is uncertain. This CDR3 has 16 residues. V was shortened by 1 base and J by 2 bases, with 14 bases between the two germline ends. CDR1 is SGHRS and CDR2 is YFSETQ in the germline V gene. The CDR3 loop is CASSLLNEQSTDTQYF. CDR3 bases: TGCGCCAGCAGCTTGTTAAACGAACAGTCCACAGATACGCAGTATTTT.

A note on this clonotype: At one end the junction does not follow the germline gene, possibly because of a read error. The V gene is TRBV3-1, the J gene TRBJ2-4; D is ambiguous. The CDR3 is 17 residues long. The germline gives CDR1 LGHDT, CDR2 YNNKEL (reference sequence). The CDR3 DNA reads TGTGCCAGCACCCAAGTGGTAACTTCCCGAGGCAAAAACATTCAGTACTTC. As protein: CASTQVVTSRGKNIQYF.

This clonotype was detected many times. V is TRBV5-1 and J is TRBJ2-5; maybe TRBD2 (5 bases). V shed 4 bases and J shed 1 base, with 8 bases lying between them. CDR3 length: 13 amino acids. Germline lookup yields CDR1 SGHRS and CDR2 YFSETQ. The CDR3 spells CASSPGVQETQYF. In DNA, the CDR3 is TGCGCCAGCAGCCCCGGGGTCCAAGAGACCCAGTACTTC.

This clonotype occurred a few times. The CDR3 sequence is CASSYGLARTYEQYF. The CDR3 bases are TGTGCCAGCAGCTACGGACTAGCCCGAACCTACGAGCAGTACTTC. This sequence joins TRBV12-3 or TRBV12-4 and TRBJ2-7; 8 bases agree with TRBD2. The CDR3 spans 15 residues. J lost 2 bases, V lost 6 bases, and 9 bases had no gene match.

This clonotype has a count of ten or more. V usage is TRBV29-1 and J usage is TRBJ2-1; 10 bases are shared with TRBD2. Germline V gene data show CDR1 as SQVTM and CDR2 as ANQGSEA. The CDR3 covers 21 residues. Germline trimming cut 2 bases from V and 5 bases from J; bases unmatched to any gene: 24. The CDR3 DNA reads as TGCAGCGTTGAACTCCGCCAAAGAAGGAGCGGGGGGGGGAATATGGACAATGAGCAGTTCTTC. Its translation: CSVELRQRRSGGGNMDNEQFF.

This clonotype occurred many times. J is TRBJ2-3 and V is TRBV5-1; weak D call: TRBD2 (6 bases). The CDR3 has 16 residues. Germline V gene data show CDR1 as SGHRS and CDR2 as YFSETQ. V lost 0 bases, J lost 2 bases, and 13 bases lay in between. Here the CDR3 DNA reads TGCGCCAGCAGCTTGGGCCTTAGCGGCGTCACAGATACGCAGTATTTT. Amino acid sequence: CASSLGLSGVTDTQYF.